This T cell receptor beta chain is from a study of cytomegalovirus exposure and HLA in healthy donors. Study-level points and caveats: A further, later analysis showed that HLA-associated TCR beta chains (compared with equally common others) were more clonally expanded. In an earlier analysis, about 87% or about 30%: the productive usage of most TCR beta V segments. Confirmation was obtained in vitro that three CMV-associated chains are specific for CMV antigens.

This CDR3 spans 12 amino acids. The V end lost 0 bases, the J end lost 4 bases, and 3 bases lay between the germline ends. The germline CDR1 and CDR2 sequences are LNHNV and YYDKDF (reference sequence). The PCR made use of 60 Vbeta and 13 Jbeta primers. Measured with immunoSEQ multiplex PCR; TCRdb has only the in-frame clones, and not every one. The repertoire consists of about 120,000 clones, with 60% to 80% occurring once and the leading ten covering 5.4%. This clone was observed a single time. Its matching antigen is unknown. At sampling all donors were nominally healthy, likely with unrecorded immune exposures.

Material: PBMCs. The rearrangement links TRBV15 to TRBJ1-2; D is uncertain. This sequence originates from a young woman in good health and CMV-seropositive. CDR3 sequence (DNA): TGTGCCACCAGCAGAGACTTCTATGGCTACACCTTC. It encodes CATSRDFYGYTF.